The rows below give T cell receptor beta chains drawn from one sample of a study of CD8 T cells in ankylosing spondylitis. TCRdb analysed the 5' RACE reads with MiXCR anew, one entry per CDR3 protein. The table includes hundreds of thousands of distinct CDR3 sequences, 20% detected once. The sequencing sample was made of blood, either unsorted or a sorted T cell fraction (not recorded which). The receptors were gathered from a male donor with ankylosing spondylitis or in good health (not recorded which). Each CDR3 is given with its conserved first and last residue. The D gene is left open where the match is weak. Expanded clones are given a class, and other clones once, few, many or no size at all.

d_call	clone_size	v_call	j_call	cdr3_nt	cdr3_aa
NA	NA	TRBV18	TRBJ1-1	TGTGCCAGCTCAACACAGTCGAACACTGAAGCTTTCTTT	CASSTQSNTEAFF
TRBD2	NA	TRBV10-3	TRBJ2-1	TGTGCCATCAGTGAGTCGAAGGCGGGGGGGCTTAATGAGCAGTTCTTC	CAISESKAGGLNEQFF
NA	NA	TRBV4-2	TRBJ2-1	TGTGCCAGCAGCCAAGATTTGAATGGCAATGAGCAGTTCTTC	CASSQDLNGNEQFF
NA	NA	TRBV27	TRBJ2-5	TGTGCCAGCAGTTCCTGGACAGATAAAGAGACCCAGTACTTC	CASSSWTDKETQYF
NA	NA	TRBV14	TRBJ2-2	TGTGCCAGCAGGGGGGACAATGAGGGCACCGGGGAGCTGTTTTTT	CASRGDNEGTGELFF
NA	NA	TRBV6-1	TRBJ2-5	TGTGCCAGCAATAACAGCCCCAGATTTCAAGAGACCCAGTACTTC	CASNNSPRFQETQYF
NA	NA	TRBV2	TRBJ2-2	TGTGCCAGCACATCGTGGGCCGGGGAGCTGTTTTTT	CASTSWAGELFF
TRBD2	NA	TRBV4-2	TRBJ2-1	TGTGCCAGCAGCCAAGATCCGACTAGCGGGAGGGAATACAATGAGCAGTTCTTC	CASSQDPTSGREYNEQFF
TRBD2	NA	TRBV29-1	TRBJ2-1	TGCAGCGTGGGAGTTAGCGGGAGAAGGCGGGGGAGGAATGAGCAGTTCTTC	CSVGVSGRRRGRNEQFF
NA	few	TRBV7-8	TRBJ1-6	TGTGCCAGCAGCTTAATAGACAATTCACCCCTCCACTTT	CASSLIDNSPLHF
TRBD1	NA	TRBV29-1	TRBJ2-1	TGCAGCACCCTTCTGGGACAGGGATACAATGAGCAGTTCTTC	CSTLLGQGYNEQFF
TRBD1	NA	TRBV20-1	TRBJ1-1	TGCAGTGCTAGAGCCGACAGGGCGGACACTGAAGCTTTCTTT	CSARADRADTEAFF
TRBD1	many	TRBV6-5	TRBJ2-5	TGTGCCAGCAGTTACTCCGGACAGGGGGCTTATGAGACCCAGTACTTC	CASSYSGQGAYETQYF
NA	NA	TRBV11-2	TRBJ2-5	TGTGCCAGCAGCTTGGGGATGGCCTCAGGAGAGACCCAGTACTTC	CASSLGMASGETQYF
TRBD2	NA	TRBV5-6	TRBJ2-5	TGTGCCAGCAGCTTGGGAGCGGGGGGAGCTCAGACCCAGTACTTC	CASSLGAGGAQTQYF
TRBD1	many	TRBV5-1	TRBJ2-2	TGCGCCAGCAGGTCCGGGACAGTAAACACCGGGGAGCTGTTTTTT	CASRSGTVNTGELFF
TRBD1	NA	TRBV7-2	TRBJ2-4	TGTGCCAGCAGCACGGACAGGGAGGACAAAAACATTCAGTACTTC	CASSTDREDKNIQYF
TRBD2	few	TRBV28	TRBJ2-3	TGTGCCAGCAGTTTCTCTAGCGGGGGGCTGGATACGCAGTATTTT	CASSFSSGGLDTQYF
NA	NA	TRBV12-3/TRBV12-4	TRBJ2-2	TGTGCCAGCAGTCTTTCGGATGACACCGGGGAGCTGTTTTTT	CASSLSDDTGELFF
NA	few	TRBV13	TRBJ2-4	TGTGCCAGCAGCTTAGAAAGTCGGCGGCTAGCCAAAAACATTCAGTACTTC	CASSLESRRLAKNIQYF
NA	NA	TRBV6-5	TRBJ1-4	TGTGCCAGCAGTTATCAGAGTCTCTCAACTAATGAAAAACTGTTTTTT	CASSYQSLSTNEKLFF
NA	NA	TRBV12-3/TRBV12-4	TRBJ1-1	TGTGCCAGCAGTTTTCGTTTGGGGGCGCGGGTGCCCACTGAAGCTTTCTTT	CASSFRLGARVPTEAFF
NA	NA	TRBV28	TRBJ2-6	TGTGCCAGCAGTTTAATAGGGAGAGGAAAACCTGGGGCCAACGTCCTGACTTTC	CASSLIGRGKPGANVLTF
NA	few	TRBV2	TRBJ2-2	TGTGCCAGCAAACAGGGCAACACGAACACCGGGGAGCTGTTTTTT	CASKQGNTNTGELFF
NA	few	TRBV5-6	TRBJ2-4	TGTGCCAGCAGCTGGAGGGGGGGGAGAATGGTTAAAAACATTCAGTACTTC	CASSWRGGRMVKNIQYF
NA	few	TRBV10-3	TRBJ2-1	TGTGCCATCAGTGATCTGGGGGGTCTCGGGAGTGAGCAGTTCTTC	CAISDLGGLGSEQFF
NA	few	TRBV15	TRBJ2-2	TGTGCCACCAGCCTCTACCGTGGCTCCGCGAACACCGGGGAGCTGTTTTTT	CATSLYRGSANTGELFF
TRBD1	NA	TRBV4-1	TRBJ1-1	TGCGCCAGCAGCCAAGGATCGGGACAGCGGAACACTGAAGCTTTCTTT	CASSQGSGQRNTEAFF
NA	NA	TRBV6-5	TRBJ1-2	TGTGCCAGCAGTTACGAGACAGACTATGGCTACACCTTC	CASSYETDYGYTF
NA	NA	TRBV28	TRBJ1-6	TGTGCCAGCAGGGGGGGACTTTACCTCCACTTT	CASRGGLYLHF
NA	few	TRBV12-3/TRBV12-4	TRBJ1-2	TGTGCCAGCAGAACTGGGGCCTCGTATGGCTACACCTTC	CASRTGASYGYTF
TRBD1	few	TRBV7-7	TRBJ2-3	TGTGCTAGCAGCAAAAGACAGGGGGCCCGAACAGATACGCAGTATTTT	CASSKRQGARTDTQYF
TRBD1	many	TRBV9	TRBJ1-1	TGTGCCAGCAGCGTTCTACAGGGGGCGGCTGAAGCTTTCTTT	CASSVLQGAAEAFF
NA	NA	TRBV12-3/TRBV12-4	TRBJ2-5	TGTGCCACCAGACGGGGGCCGAGCGAGACCCAGTACTTC	CATRRGPSETQYF
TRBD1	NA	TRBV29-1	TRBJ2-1	TGCAGCGTTGATTGGACAGGGTACGGCAATGAGCAGTTCTTC	CSVDWTGYGNEQFF
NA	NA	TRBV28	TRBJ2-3	TGTGCCAGCAGTTTCAAGACTGGTGACAGACGGTCAGATACGCAGTATTTT	CASSFKTGDRRSDTQYF
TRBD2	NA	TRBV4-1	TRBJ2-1	TGCGCCAGCAGCCAGACCCCTAGCGGGACCTACAATGAGCAGTTCTTC	CASSQTPSGTYNEQFF
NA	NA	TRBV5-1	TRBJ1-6	TGCGCCAGCAGCTTCACAACCGATTCACCCCTCCACTTT	CASSFTTDSPLHF
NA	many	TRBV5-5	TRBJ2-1	TGTGCCAGCAGCTTGATGGCAGGGGAATACAATGAGCAGTTCTTC	CASSLMAGEYNEQFF
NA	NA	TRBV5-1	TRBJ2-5	TGCGCCAGCAGCTTGGAGCGGGACAATGCGGAGACCCAGTACTTC	CASSLERDNAETQYF
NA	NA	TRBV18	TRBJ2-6	TGTGCCAGCTCACCACAAGGGAATTCTGGGGCCAACGTCCTGACTTTC	CASSPQGNSGANVLTF
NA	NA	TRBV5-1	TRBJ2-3	TGCGCCAGCAGCTTACGTCAGAACACAGATACGCAGTATTTT	CASSLRQNTDTQYF
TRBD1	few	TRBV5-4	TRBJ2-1	TGTGCCAGCAGTCCCACCGACAGGGCTGATGAGCAGTTCTTC	CASSPTDRADEQFF
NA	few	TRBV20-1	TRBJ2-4	TGCAGTGCTAGAGTCGACTCTGAGGGAGCCAAAAACATTCAGTACTTC	CSARVDSEGAKNIQYF
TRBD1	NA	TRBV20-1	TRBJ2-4	TGCAGTGCTGTAAGGGGGCAAGGGGCCAAAAACATTCAGTACTTC	CSAVRGQGAKNIQYF
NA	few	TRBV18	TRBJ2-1	TGTGCCAGCTCGCGTCCCAGGGGCGCGATTTACAATGAGCAGTTCTTC	CASSRPRGAIYNEQFF
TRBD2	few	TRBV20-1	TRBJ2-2	TGCAGTGCTGTTAGCGGGACCCTTCGCGGGGAGCTGTTTTTT	CSAVSGTLRGELFF
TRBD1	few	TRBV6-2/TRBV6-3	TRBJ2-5	TGTGCCAGCAGTTACGGACAGGTGGGCCAAGAGACCCAGTACTTC	CASSYGQVGQETQYF
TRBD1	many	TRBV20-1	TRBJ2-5	TGCAGTGGCTATTCAGGGGGAGAGACCCAGTACTTC	CSGYSGGETQYF
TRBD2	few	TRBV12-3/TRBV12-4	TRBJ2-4	TGTGCCAGCAGTTTGGTATTAGCGGGGGACATAAGTGCCAAAAACATTCAGTACTTC	CASSLVLAGDISAKNIQYF
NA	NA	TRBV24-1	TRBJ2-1	TGTGCCACCAGTGGAACATTGGGGTTTGAGTACAATGAGCAGTTCTTC	CATSGTLGFEYNEQFF
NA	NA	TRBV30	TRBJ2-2	TGTGCCTGGAGTACCCGGCAGGGAGTGACCGGGGAGCTGTTTTTT	CAWSTRQGVTGELFF
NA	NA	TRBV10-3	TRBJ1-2	TGTGCCATCAGTGAGTCGACATCGGGCGGCTATGGCTACACCTTC	CAISESTSGGYGYTF
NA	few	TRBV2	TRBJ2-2	TGTGCCAGCAGCACAGGGCTTATGAACACCGGGGAGCTGTTTTTT	CASSTGLMNTGELFF
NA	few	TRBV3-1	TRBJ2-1	TGTGCCAGCAGCCAAGTCTCCAATGAGCAGTTCTTC	CASSQVSNEQFF
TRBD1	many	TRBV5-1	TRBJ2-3	TGCGCCAGCAGCTTACGGGACAGACTTAGCACAGATACGCAGTATTTT	CASSLRDRLSTDTQYF
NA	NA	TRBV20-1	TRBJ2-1	TGCAGTGCTAGGGAGGGGGCGATCAATGAGCAGTTCTTC	CSAREGAINEQFF
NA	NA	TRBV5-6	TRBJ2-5	TGTGTCAGCAGCCGACCGCAGGGAGGAGAGACCCAGTACTTC	CVSSRPQGGETQYF
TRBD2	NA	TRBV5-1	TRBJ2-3	TGCGCCAGCAGCCCGGGGGGGACTAGCGGCACAGATACGCAGTATTTT	CASSPGGTSGTDTQYF
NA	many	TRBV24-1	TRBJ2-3	TGTGCCACCAGTGATTATGGGAGCACAGATACGCAGTATTTT	CATSDYGSTDTQYF